This T cell receptor (beta chain) was recovered during a study of blood T cell repertoires in COVID-19 (dated by TCRdb to about 2020). Study-wide context: Samples from collaborators originated in the United States, Italy and Spain and spanned both the acute and convalescent phases of COVID-19. A freely available public database, intended as a resource for researchers studying the immune response to SARS-CoV-2, is where the repertoires were released. Where available, HLA class I and class II types were obtained from metadata supplied by the sample provider rather than from assay-based typing. The dataset comprised deeply sampled blood TCRbeta repertoires from subjects exposed to, actively infected with, or recovered from COVID-19. The prospective study material was composed of cDNA or gDNA derived from T cells, B-cell-depleted T cells, or PBMCs. Samples were obtained from the ongoing ImmuneRACE study (first 160 participants) and from over 1,000 subjects provided by 6 global collaborators. The sample metadata nearly always contained a de-identified subject ID, COVID-19 status, age in years and sex.

In the prospective study, participants were about 18 to 95 years old, resided in 20 to 30 geographic areas of the United States, and were enrolled through a virtual design. Cohort assignment in the prospective study relied on participant-reported clinical history from a screening survey and a study questionnaire. A participant counted as exposed if, within 2 weeks of entering the study, that participant had been in contact with someone who had a PCR-confirmed or clinician-diagnosed COVID-19 case. In the prospective study, mobile phlebotomists collected whole blood, serum and a nasopharyngeal or oropharyngeal swab from each participant. Participants in the prospective study had the option to provide additional blood draws and questionnaires over a roughly 2-month period. Before DNA extraction, prospective study blood samples were shipped either frozen or at room temperature. Worth noting for this clone: Its antigen is still unknown. Per-base qualities were not stored, and no clone one base away is much larger.

Paper-wide results and their limitations: The quantity of clinical and demographic metadata differed by source and by participant and was supplied without curation.

V gives up 5 bases and J gives up 5 bases, and the segment between their germline ends measures 6 bases. From the cysteine up to the phenylalanine, the CDR3 has a length of 12 residues. The read is trimmed to its CDR3 DNA, 36 bases read in frame from base 1. Reading the germline V gene (reference sequence) gives CDR1 LNHDA and CDR2 SQIVND. TCRbeta CDR3 regions were amplified from genomic DNA using the immunoSEQ Assay, a bias-controlled multiplex PCR. Under the source paper's analysis protocol: The number of nucleated cells in each sample was estimated by amplification of reference gene primers within the assay. Sequence reads were collapsed and filtered to measure the absolute abundance of every unique TCRbeta CDR3 rearrangement. For each sample, productive Simpson clonality was calculated as the square root of Simpson's diversity index across productive rearrangements. TCRdb carries this immuneACCESS record with in-frame sequences only. Its versions omit some clonotypes, under half of them owing to an unresolved V gene in the studies checked, with the rest unexplained. V and J calls and clone size are copied from that table; D and trimming were computed from the DNA. In this sample the table shows 220,000 or so clones, roughly 90% of which occur a single time. The leading ten clones occupy approximately 15% of the sample.

The sequenced sample consisted of PBMCs or T cells enriched from blood (not recorded which). The sequence was obtained from a man aged 25 to 40 who had been exposed to COVID-19. The rearrangement joined TRBV19 to TRBJ2-2, with a tentative D gene TRBD2 over 5 matching bases. This receptor has the CDR3 CASSSGTGELFF. In nucleotides, the sequence is TGTGCCAGTAGTTCGGGGACCGGGGAGCTGTTTTTT.